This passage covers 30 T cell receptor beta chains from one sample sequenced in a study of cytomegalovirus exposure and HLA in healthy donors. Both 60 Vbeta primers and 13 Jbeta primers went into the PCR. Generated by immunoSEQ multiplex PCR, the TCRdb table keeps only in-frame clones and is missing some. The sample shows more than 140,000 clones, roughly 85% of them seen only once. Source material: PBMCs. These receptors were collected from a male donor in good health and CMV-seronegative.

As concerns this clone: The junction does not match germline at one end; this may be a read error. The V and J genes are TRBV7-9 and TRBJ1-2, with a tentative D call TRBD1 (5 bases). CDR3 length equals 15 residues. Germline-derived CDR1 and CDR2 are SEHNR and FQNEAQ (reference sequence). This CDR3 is CSSSTSPGTDYGYTF. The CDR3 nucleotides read TGTTCCAGCAGCACCTCCCCCGGGACTGATTATGGCTACACCTTC.

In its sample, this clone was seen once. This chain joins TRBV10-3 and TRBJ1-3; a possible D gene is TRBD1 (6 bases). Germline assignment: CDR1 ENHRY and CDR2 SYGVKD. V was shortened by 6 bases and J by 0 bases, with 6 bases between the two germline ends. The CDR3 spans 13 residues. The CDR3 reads CAIRTGSGNTIYF. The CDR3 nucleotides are TGTGCCATCAGGACAGGCTCTGGAAACACCATATATTTT.

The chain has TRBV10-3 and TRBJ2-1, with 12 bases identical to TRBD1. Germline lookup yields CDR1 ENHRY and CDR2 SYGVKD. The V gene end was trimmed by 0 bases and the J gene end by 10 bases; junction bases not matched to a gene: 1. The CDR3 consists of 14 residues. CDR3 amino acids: CAISESGTGGEQFF. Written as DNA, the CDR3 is TGTGCCATCAGTGAGTCAGGGACAGGGGGCGAGCAGTTCTTC.

The CDR3 sequence: CSSAGQETQYF. CDR3 nucleotide sequence: TGCAGCTCCGCCGGCCAAGAGACCCAGTACTTC. The chain joins TRBV29-1 to TRBJ2-5; no firm D call. V was pared by 8 bases and J by 1 base, with 8 bases between. The V gene's germline CDR1 is SQVTM and CDR2 ANQGSEA. The length of the CDR3 is 11 residues.

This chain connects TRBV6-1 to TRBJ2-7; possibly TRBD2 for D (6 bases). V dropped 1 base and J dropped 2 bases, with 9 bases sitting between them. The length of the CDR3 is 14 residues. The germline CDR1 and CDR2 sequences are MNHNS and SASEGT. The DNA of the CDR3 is TGTGCCAGCAGTGAAGTTTCGGGAGCCTACGAGCAGTACTTC. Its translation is CASSEVSGAYEQYF.

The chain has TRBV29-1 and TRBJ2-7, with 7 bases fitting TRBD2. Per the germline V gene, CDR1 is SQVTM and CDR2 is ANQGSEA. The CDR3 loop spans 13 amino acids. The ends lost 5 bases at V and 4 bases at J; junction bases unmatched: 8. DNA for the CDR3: TGCAGCGTTACCTCGGGACTACTATACGAGCAGTACTTC. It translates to CSVTSGLLYEQYF.

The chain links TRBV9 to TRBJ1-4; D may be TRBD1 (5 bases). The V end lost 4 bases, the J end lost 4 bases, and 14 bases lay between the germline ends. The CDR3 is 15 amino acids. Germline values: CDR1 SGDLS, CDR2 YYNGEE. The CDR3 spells CASSLADSVNEKLFF. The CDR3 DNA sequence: TGTGCCAGCAGCCTCGCTGACAGCGTTAATGAAAAACTGTTTTTT.

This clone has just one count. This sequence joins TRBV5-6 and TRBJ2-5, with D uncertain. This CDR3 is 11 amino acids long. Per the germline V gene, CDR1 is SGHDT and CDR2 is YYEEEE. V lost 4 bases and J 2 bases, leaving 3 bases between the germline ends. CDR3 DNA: TGTGCCAGCAGCCAACAAGAGACCCAGTACTTC. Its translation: CASSQQETQYF.

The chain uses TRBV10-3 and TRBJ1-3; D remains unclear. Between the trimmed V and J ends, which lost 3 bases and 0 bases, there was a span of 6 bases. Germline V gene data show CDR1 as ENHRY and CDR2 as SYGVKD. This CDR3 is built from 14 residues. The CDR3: CAISELRSGNTIYF. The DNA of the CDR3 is TGTGCCATCAGTGAACTCCGCTCTGGAAACACCATATATTTT.

The DNA for the CDR3 is TGTGCCAGCTCACCCCTAGGTAGCGGGGGGGCCGGTGGAAACATTCAGTACTTC. It codes for CASSPLGSGGAGGNIQYF. The rearrangement uses TRBV18 and TRBJ2-4, with 11 bases identical to TRBD2. CDR1 and CDR2 from the germline V gene are KGHSH and LQKENI. V gave up 3 bases and J gave up 6 bases; unmatched junction bases: 13. The CDR3 spans 18 residues.

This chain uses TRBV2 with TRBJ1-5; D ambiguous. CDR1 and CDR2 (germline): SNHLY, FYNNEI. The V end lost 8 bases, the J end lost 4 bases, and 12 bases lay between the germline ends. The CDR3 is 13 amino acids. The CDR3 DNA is TGTGCCAGCCACGCTATAGTTAATCAGCCCCAGCATTTT. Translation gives CASHAIVNQPQHF. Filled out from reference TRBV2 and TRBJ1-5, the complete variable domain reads EPEVTQTPSHQVTQMGQEVILRCVPISNHLYFYWYRQILGQKVEFLVSFYNNEISEKSEIFDDQFSVERPDGSNFTLKIRSTKLEDSAMYFCASHAIVNQPQHFGDGTRLSIL.

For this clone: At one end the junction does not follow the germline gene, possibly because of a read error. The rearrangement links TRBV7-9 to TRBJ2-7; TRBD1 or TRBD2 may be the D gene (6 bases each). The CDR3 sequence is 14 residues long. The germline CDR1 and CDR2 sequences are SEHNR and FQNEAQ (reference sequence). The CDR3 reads CSSSLGGTPYEQYF. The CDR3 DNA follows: TGTTCCAGCAGCTTAGGGGGGACACCATACGAGCAGTACTTC.

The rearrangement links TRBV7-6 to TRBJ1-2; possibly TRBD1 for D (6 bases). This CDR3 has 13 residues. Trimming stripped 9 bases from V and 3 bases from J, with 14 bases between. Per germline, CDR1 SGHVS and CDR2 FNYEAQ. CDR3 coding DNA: TGTGCCAGAAAAACAGGGTCGCACTATGGCTACACCTTC. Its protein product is CARKTGSHYGYTF. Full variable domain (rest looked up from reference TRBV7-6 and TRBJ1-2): GAGVSQSPRYKVTKRGQDVALRCDPISGHVSLYWYRQALGQGPEFLTYFNYEAQQDKSGLPNDRFSAERPEGSISTLTIQRTEQRDSAMYRCARKTGSHYGYTFGSGTRLTVV.

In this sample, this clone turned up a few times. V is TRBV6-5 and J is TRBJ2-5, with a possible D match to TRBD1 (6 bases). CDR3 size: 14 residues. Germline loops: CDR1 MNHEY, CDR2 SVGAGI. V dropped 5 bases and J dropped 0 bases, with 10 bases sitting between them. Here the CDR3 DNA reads TGTGCCAGCAGTGCTACAGGGTACCAAGAGACCCAGTACTTC. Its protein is CASSATGYQETQYF.

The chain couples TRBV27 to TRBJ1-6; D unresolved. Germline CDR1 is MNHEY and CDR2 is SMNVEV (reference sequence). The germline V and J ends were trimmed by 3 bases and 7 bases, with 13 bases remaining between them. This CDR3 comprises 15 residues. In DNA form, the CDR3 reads TGTGCCAGCAGTTTTTTCGGGGATGGCAATTCACCCCTCCACTTT. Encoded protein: CASSFFGDGNSPLHF.

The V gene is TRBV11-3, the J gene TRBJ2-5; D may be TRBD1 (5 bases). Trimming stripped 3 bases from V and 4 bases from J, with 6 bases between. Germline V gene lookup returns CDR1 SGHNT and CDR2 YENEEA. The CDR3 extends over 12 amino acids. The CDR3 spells CASSFRGETQYF. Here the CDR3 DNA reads TGTGCCAGCAGCTTTAGGGGAGAGACCCAGTACTTC.

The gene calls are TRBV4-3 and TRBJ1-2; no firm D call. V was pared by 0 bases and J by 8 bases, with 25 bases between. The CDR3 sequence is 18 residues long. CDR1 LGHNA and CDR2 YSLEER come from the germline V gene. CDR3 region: CASSQDLPRGGNFGGYTF. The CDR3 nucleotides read TGCGCCAGCAGCCAAGATTTGCCGCGTGGAGGGAATTTCGGGGGCTACACCTTC.

CDR3: CASSVSSGTRTDTQYF. The CDR3 DNA follows: TGTGCCAGCAGCGTAAGTAGCGGGACGCGCACAGATACGCAGTATTTT. The chain employs TRBV9 and TRBJ2-3; 8 bases map to TRBD2. Germline V CDR1 and CDR2: SGDLS, YYNGEE. The V and J ends lost 1 base and 1 base, in that order; junction bases with no gene match: 5. The CDR3 loop spans 16 amino acids. The variable domain in full, with the rest retrieved from reference TRBV9 and TRBJ2-3, is DSGVTQTPKHLITATGQRVTLRCSPRSGDLSVYWYQQSLDQGLQFLIQYYNGEERAKGNILERFSAQQFPDLHSELNLSSLELGDSALYFCASSVSSGTRTDTQYFGPGTRLTVL.

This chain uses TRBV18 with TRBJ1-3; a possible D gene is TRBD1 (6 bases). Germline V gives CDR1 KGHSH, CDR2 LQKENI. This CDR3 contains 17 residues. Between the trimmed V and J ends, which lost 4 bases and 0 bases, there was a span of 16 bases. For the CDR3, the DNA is TGTGCCAGCTCACTGGGGTCCGGGACACTCTCTGGAAACACCATATATTTT. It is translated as CASSLGSGTLSGNTIYF. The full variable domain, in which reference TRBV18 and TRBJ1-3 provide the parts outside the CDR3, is NAGVMQNPRHLVRRRGQEARLRCSPMKGHSHVYWYRQLPEEGLKFMVYLQKENIIDESGMPKERFSAEFPKEGPSILRIQQVVRGDSAAYFCASSLGSGTLSGNTIYFGEGSWLTVV.

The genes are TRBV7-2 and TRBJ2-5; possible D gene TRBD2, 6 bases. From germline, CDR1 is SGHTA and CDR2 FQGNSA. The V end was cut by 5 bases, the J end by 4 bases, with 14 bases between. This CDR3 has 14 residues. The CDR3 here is CASSPLQRAETQYF. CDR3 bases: TGTGCCAGCAGCCCCCTTCAGCGGGCAGAGACCCAGTACTTC.

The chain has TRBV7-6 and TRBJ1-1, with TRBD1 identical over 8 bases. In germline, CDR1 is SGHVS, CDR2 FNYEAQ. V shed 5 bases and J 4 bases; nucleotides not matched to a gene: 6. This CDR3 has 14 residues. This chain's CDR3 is CASSPTGGATEAFF. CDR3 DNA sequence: TGTGCCAGCAGCCCAACAGGGGGGGCCACTGAAGCTTTCTTT.

The CDR3 bases are TGTGCCATCAGTGAGTCCGGGGAGGTGAACACTGAAGCTTTCTTT. This sequence encodes CAISESGEVNTEAFF. The chain links TRBV10-3 to TRBJ1-1; no reliable D call. This CDR3 has 15 residues. V was cut by 0 bases and J by 0 bases, with 8 bases left in between. Germline CDR1 is ENHRY and CDR2 is SYGVKD.

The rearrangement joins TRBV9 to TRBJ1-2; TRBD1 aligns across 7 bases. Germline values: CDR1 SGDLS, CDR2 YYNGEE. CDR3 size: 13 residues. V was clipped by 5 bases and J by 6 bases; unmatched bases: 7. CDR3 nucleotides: TGTGCCAGCAGAAAAACAGGGGTAAATGGCTACACCTTC. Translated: CASRKTGVNGYTF.

CDR3 sequence: CASIDRGQGTEAFF. The CDR3 DNA is TGTGCCAGCATCGACAGGGGGCAGGGCACTGAAGCTTTCTTT. This chain links TRBV6-6 with TRBJ1-1; TRBD1 aligns across 10 bases. Germline V lookup: CDR1 MNHNY, CDR2 SVGAGI (reference sequence). CDR3 length: 14 residues. The V segment lost 7 bases and the J segment 4 bases; nucleotides outside the gene matches: 6.

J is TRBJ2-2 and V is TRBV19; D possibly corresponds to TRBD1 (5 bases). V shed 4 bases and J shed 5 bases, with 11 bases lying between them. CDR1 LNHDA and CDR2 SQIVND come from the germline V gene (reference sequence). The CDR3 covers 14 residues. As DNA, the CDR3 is TGTGCCAGTAGTACGGCAGGGTTTACCGGGGAGCTGTTTTTT. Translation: CASSTAGFTGELFF.

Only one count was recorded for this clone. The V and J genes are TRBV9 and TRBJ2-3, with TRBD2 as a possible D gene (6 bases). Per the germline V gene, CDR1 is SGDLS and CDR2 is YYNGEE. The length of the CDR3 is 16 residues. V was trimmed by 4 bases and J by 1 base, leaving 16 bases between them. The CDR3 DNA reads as TGTGCCAGCAGCCCCTACTATAGCGGTGGCACAGATACGCAGTATTTT. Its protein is CASSPYYSGGTDTQYF.

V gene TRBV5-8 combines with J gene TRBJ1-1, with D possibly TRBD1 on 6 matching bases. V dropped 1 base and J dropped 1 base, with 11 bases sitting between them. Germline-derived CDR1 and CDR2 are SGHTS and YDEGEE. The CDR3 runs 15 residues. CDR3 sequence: CASSLFARGNTEAFF. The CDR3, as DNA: TGTGCCAGCAGCTTGTTCGCCAGGGGGAACACTGAAGCTTTCTTT.

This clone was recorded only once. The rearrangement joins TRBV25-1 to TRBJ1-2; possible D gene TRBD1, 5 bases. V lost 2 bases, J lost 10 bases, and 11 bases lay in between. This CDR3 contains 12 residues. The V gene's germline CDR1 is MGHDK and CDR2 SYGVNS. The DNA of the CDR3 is TGTGCCAGCAGTGAACAGGGCAAAGCCTACACCTTC. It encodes CASSEQGKAYTF.

CDR3 nucleotide sequence: TGTGCCAGCCGCAAGGCCGGGACAGGGGGTGGCGAGCAGTACTTC. Translating it yields CASRKAGTGGGEQYF. The chain couples TRBV14 to TRBJ2-7, with 11 bases aligning to TRBD1. Trimming removed 8 bases from V and 6 bases from J; junction bases left unmatched: 12. The CDR3 covers 15 residues. Germline V gene data show CDR1 as SGHDN and CDR2 as FVKESK.

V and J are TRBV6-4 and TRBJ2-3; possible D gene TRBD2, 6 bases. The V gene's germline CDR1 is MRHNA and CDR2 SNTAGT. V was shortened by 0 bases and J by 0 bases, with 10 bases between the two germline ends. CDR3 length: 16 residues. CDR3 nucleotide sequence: TGTGCCAGCAGTGACTCTAGCGGATCGAGCACAGATACGCAGTATTTT. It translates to CASSDSSGSSTDTQYF.